The 5 T cell receptor beta chains given below trace back to one sample, sequenced in a study of blood T cells in healthy people across ages. A J-beta primer mix and a sample-barcoded 5' primer were used in a second PCR of about 6 to 12 cycles. Each CDR3 protein is one row after TCRdb ran MiXCR on the 5' RACE reads. The sample includes 1.5 million to 1.9 million distinct CDR3 sequences, approximately 39% of them seen just once. Source material: blood. These receptors were obtained from a woman between 18 and 29 years old in good health.

V is TRBV7-2 and J is TRBJ2-5, with 13 bases fitting TRBD2. V lost 4 bases and J lost 11; bases outside the gene matches: 7. This CDR3 region has 14 residues. Germline-derived CDR1 and CDR2 are SGHTA and FQGNSA. CDR3: CASSYGLAGDEQYF. The DNA for the CDR3 is TGTGCCAGCAGCTATGGACTAGCGGGGGATGAGCAGTACTTC. Looking up the rest from reference TRBV7-2 and TRBJ2-5 gives the full variable domain: GAGVSQSPSNKVTEKGKDVELRCDPISGHTALYWYRQSLGQGLEFLIYFQGNSAPDKSGLPSDRFSAERTGGSVSTLTIQRTQQEDSAVYLCASSYGLAGDEQYFGPGTRLLVL.

This chain connects TRBV18 to TRBJ2-1; possible D gene TRBD1, 5 bases. Germline V lookup: CDR1 KGHSH, CDR2 LQKENI. V lost 6 bases and J lost 2, with 11 bases in between. CDR3 length: 14 amino acids. The CDR3 DNA reads as TGTGCCAGCTCGATGACAGCAACCTACAATGAGCAGTTCTTC. Translation: CASSMTATYNEQFF.

This clonotype showed up just a few times. The CDR3 bases are TGTGCCAGCACCCGACAGCTCTACGCGTCCTACGAGCAGTACTTC. As protein: CASTRQLYASYEQYF. The J gene is TRBJ2-7, the V gene TRBV6-2 or TRBV6-3; maybe TRBD1 (5 bases). In germline, CDR1 is MNHEY, CDR2 SVGEGT. The CDR3 runs 15 residues. V dropped 7 bases and J dropped 1 base, with 17 bases sitting between them.

This chain connects TRBV12-3 or TRBV12-4 to TRBJ2-7; TRBD2 agrees at 8 bases. Gene TRBJ2-5 matches the end of the DNA better, so the J call may be wrong. The length of the CDR3 is 13 residues. Written as DNA, the CDR3 is TGTGCCAGCACCCCGGGGGGGGCTGAGACCCAGTACTTC. Protein: CASTPGGAETQYF.

The rearrangement uses TRBV21-1 and TRBJ2-7. TRBV21-1 is listed as a pseudogene. The CDR3 is made up of 17 amino acids. The CDR3: CASSKVPKRKLIHEQYF. The CDR3, as DNA: TGTGCCAGCAGCAAAGTACCTAAAAGGAAGTTAATCCACGAGCAGTACTTC.